This T cell receptor (beta chain) was recovered during a study of blood T cell repertoires in COVID-19. Study summary: PBMCs, B-cell-depleted T cells, or T cells were the source of the cDNA or gDNA that made up the material.

The junction had 10 bases not matched to a gene; V was cut back by 1 base and J by 6 bases. Per germline, CDR1 LNHDA and CDR2 SQIVND (reference sequence). The CDR3 is made up of 18 amino acids. The assay was immunoSEQ multiplex PCR, and TCRdb's table has in-frame clones only and misses some. The table has tens of thousands of clones, around 90% seen once; the top ten hold 1.4% to 1.5%. The receptor was derived from a man between 50 and 59 years old with acute or convalescent COVID-19. Sequencing input: peripheral blood. The chain couples TRBV19 to TRBJ2-3, with 13 bases lining up with TRBD2. The CDR3 DNA reads as TGTGCCAGTAGTATAGTACCCACAACTAGCGGGAGGGCGGATACGCAGTATTTT. Translating it yields CASSIVPTTSGRADTQYF.